These 17 T cell receptor beta chains share one sample of origin, sequenced in a study of cytomegalovirus exposure and HLA in healthy donors. TCRdb's copy holds only in-frame clones and misses some; the assay was immunoSEQ multiplex PCR. The sample carries about 340,000 clones, 75% to 90% recorded once. The sequenced material came from PBMCs. The receptors stem from a woman aged 18-35 years in good health and CMV-seronegative.

The rearrangement uses TRBV7-2 and TRBJ1-5; no clear D gene. V was shortened by 5 bases and J by 5 bases, with 10 bases between the two germline ends. Germline lookup yields CDR1 SGHTA and CDR2 FQGNSA. There are 13 residues in the CDR3. The CDR3 sequence is CASSESTYQPQHF. The CDR3 DNA follows: TGTGCCAGCAGCGAGTCCACTTATCAGCCCCAGCATTTT. The full variable domain, in which reference TRBV7-2 and TRBJ1-5 provide the parts outside the CDR3, is GAGVSQSPSNKVTEKGKDVELRCDPISGHTALYWYRQSLGQGLEFLIYFQGNSAPDKSGLPSDRFSAERTGGSVSTLTIQRTQQEDSAVYLCASSESTYQPQHFGDGTRLSIL.

This chain joins TRBV9 and TRBJ2-3; 8 bases are a match to TRBD2. Trimming removed 6 bases from V and 1 base from J; junction bases left unmatched: 4. There are 14 residues in the CDR3. Germline V gives CDR1 SGDLS, CDR2 YYNGEE. The CDR3 sequence is CASTAGGGTDTQYF. The CDR3 DNA sequence: TGTGCCAGCACCGCGGGAGGTGGCACAGATACGCAGTATTTT.

The genes are TRBV7-3 and TRBJ2-3; 9 bases are a match to TRBD2. The CDR3 consists of 18 residues. The germline CDR1 and CDR2 sequences are SGHTA and FQGTGA. V shed 3 bases and J 0 bases; nucleotides not matched to a gene: 10. The CDR3 loop is CASSLGLAGFPSTDTQYF. The CDR3 region has the DNA TGTGCCAGCAGCTTGGGGCTAGCGGGATTCCCCAGCACAGATACGCAGTATTTT.

This clone has only one observation. The chain joins TRBV2 to TRBJ2-5; D perhaps matches TRBD2 (5 bases). Trimming pared 2 bases from V and 4 bases from J, leaving 20 bases between. Germline CDR1 and CDR2: SNHLY and FYNNEI. The CDR3 sequence is 17 residues long. The CDR3: CASSERGTPGGGETQYF. As DNA, the CDR3 is TGTGCCAGCAGTGAACGTGGAACTCCCGGAGGCGGAGAGACCCAGTACTTC.

This sequence joins TRBV5-4 and TRBJ2-3; D perhaps matches TRBD2 (6 bases). The CDR3 contains 14 residues. Looked up from germline, CDR1 is SGHNT and CDR2 is YYREEE (reference sequence). Trimming shortened V by 5 bases and J by 0 bases, and 10 bases separated the two germline ends. CDR3: CASRSGTSTDTQYF. The CDR3 nucleotides are TGTGCCAGCAGGTCCGGGACTAGCACAGATACGCAGTATTTT.

The chain combines TRBV9 with TRBJ2-2, with D uncertain. V dropped 0 bases and J dropped 6 bases, with 12 bases sitting between them. The CDR3 is 15 residues long. Per germline, CDR1 SGDLS and CDR2 YYNGEE. CDR3: CASSVDPQTSGELFF. The CDR3 nucleotides are TGTGCCAGCAGCGTAGACCCCCAGACATCCGGGGAGCTGTTTTTT.

This clone occurred once. The V call is TRBV2, the J call TRBJ2-5; the D gene is possibly TRBD1 (6 bases). Germline V lookup: CDR1 SNHLY, CDR2 FYNNEI. This CDR3 is 13 amino acids long. Trimming pared 5 bases from V and 2 bases from J, leaving 9 bases between. CDR3 sequence reads: CASSTDRQETQYF. CDR3 DNA: TGTGCCAGCAGTACAGACAGGCAAGAGACCCAGTACTTC.

The chain is built from TRBV18 and TRBJ2-1, with 7 nucleotides matching TRBD1. Germline CDR1 reads KGHSH; CDR2 reads LQKENI. Trimming took 3 bases from V and 3 from J; bases not matched to a gene: 5. The length of the CDR3 is 15 residues. The chain's CDR3 is CASSPGTEVYNEQFF. DNA of the CDR3: TGTGCCAGCTCACCTGGGACAGAGGTCTACAATGAGCAGTTCTTC.

The chain uses TRBV18 and TRBJ1-2, with D possibly TRBD1 on 5 matching bases. V gave up 4 bases and J gave up 3 bases, with 9 bases separating them. Germline V lookup: CDR1 KGHSH, CDR2 LQKENI. CDR3 length equals 13 residues. The CDR3 nucleotides are TGTGCCAGCTCACGGCAGGGTGACTATGGCTACACCTTC. Residues: CASSRQGDYGYTF.

The J gene is TRBJ2-7, the V gene TRBV6-1; 14 bases agree with TRBD2. CDR3 size: 15 residues. After removal of 8 bases from V and 2 bases from J, the junction contained 5 bases not matched to a gene. Germline V gene data show CDR1 as MNHNS and CDR2 as SASEGT. CDR3 region: CASLPGLAGAYEQYF. CDR3 sequence (DNA): TGTGCCAGCTTACCGGGACTAGCGGGAGCCTACGAGCAGTACTTC.

The chain joins TRBV25-1 to TRBJ2-2, with D tentatively TRBD2 (6 bases). This CDR3 is 15 amino acids long. CDR1 and CDR2 from the germline V gene are MGHDK and SYGVNS. V was trimmed by 6 bases and J by 3 bases, leaving 14 bases between them. The CDR3 sequence is CASREAGPDTGELFF. The CDR3 DNA is TGTGCCAGCAGAGAAGCGGGCCCCGACACCGGGGAGCTGTTTTTT. Filled out from reference TRBV25-1 and TRBJ2-2, the complete variable domain reads EADIYQTPRYLVIGTGKKITLECSQTMGHDKMYWYQQDPGMELHLIHYSYGVNSTEKGDLSSESTVSRIRTEHFPLTLESARPSHTSQYLCASREAGPDTGELFFGEGSRLTVL.

V gene TRBV27 combines with J gene TRBJ2-5; TRBD2 is a possible D gene (6 bases). This CDR3 region has 11 residues. CDR1 and CDR2 (germline): MNHEY, SMNVEV (reference sequence). V shed 8 bases and J shed 5 bases, with 9 bases lying between them. CDR3 amino acids: CASGGSETQYF. The CDR3 coding sequence is TGTGCCAGCGGGGGGTCGGAGACCCAGTACTTC.

J is TRBJ1-2 and V is TRBV5-6; TRBD1 is a possible D gene (5 bases). Per the germline V gene, CDR1 is SGHDT and CDR2 is YYEEEE. The ends were cut back, 5 bases at V and 7 bases at J, with 12 bases in the middle. The CDR3 has 12 amino acids. In DNA form, the CDR3 reads TGTGCCAGCAGACTGCAGGGCCGTGGCTACACCTTC. This translates into CASRLQGRGYTF.

The CDR3 region has the DNA TGCGCCAGCAGCCAAGGTCGGTCAGGAACCTACGAGCAGTACTTC. Its translation is CASSQGRSGTYEQYF. The chain couples TRBV4-3 to TRBJ2-7; D is unclear. The CDR3 is made up of 15 amino acids. Germline V gene lookup returns CDR1 LGHNA and CDR2 YSLEER. V was shortened by 1 base and J by 2 bases, with 12 bases between the two germline ends.

The chain recombines TRBV11-3 with TRBJ2-7; TRBD1 aligns across 8 bases. Germline V CDR1 and CDR2: SGHNT, YENEEA. With V trimmed by 1 base and J by 4 bases, 3 bases remained unmatched. This CDR3 is 14 amino acids long. The CDR3 nucleotides read TGTGCCAGCAGCTTAGGTACAGGGGGGTACGAGCAGTACTTC. This gives the protein CASSLGTGGYEQYF. Combining the CDR3 with reference TRBV11-3 and TRBJ2-7 gives the whole variable domain EAGVVQSPRYKIIEKKQPVAFWCNPISGHNTLYWYLQNLGQGPELLIRYENEEAVDDSQLPKDRFSAERLKGVDSTLKIQPAELGDSAVYLCASSLGTGGYEQYFGPGTRLTVT.

J is TRBJ2-3 and V is TRBV29-1, with 10 bases identical to TRBD2. The CDR3 extends over 12 amino acids. Per germline, CDR1 SQVTM and CDR2 ANQGSEA. V lost 7 bases to trimming and J lost 5 bases; unmatched junction nucleotides: 3. In nucleotides, the CDR3 is TGCAGCGCGGGGACTAGCGAAGATACGCAGTATTTT. As protein: CSAGTSEDTQYF.

This clone was found a few times. The V and J genes are TRBV7-2 and TRBJ1-3; the D is unclear. From germline, CDR1 is SGHTA and CDR2 FQGNSA. Trimming left V 6 bases short and J 4 bases short, with 13 bases between. The CDR3 sequence is 14 residues long. DNA for the CDR3: TGTGCCAGCAGTCGCGACGAGGCGGGAAACACCATATATTTT. Amino acids: CASSRDEAGNTIYF.